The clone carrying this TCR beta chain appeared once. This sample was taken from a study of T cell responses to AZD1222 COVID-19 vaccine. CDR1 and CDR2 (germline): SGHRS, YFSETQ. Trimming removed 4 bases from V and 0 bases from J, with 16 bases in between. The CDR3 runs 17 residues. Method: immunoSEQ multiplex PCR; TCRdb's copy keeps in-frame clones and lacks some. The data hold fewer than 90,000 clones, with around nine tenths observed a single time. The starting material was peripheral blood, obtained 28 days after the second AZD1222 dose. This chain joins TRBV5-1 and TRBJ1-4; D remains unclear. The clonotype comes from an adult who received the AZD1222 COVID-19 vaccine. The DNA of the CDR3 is TGCGCCAGCAGCCGGCAGGTAGTGGCGGCAACTAATGAAAAACTGTTTTTT. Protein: CASSRQVVAATNEKLFF.